This T cell receptor beta chain was identified in a study of cytomegalovirus exposure and HLA in healthy donors. About the research overall: A prior analysis found roughly 100 million unique TCR beta sequences from 150 million to 200 million T cells. Ancestry clustering placed more than 65% of about 400 genotyped donors in the Caucasian-associated cluster.

About this clone itself: The target antigen is unknown.

Each donor was healthy, and each was a bone marrow donor. Vbeta (60) and Jbeta (13) primers were used in the PCR. TCRdb keeps only in-frame clones here, not all; method: immunoSEQ multiplex PCR. The sample includes around 190,000 clones, around 90% of them seen just once. The germline V gene encodes CDR1 ENHRY and CDR2 SYGVKD. V lost 3 bases and J lost 3; bases outside the gene matches: 3. The CDR3 runs to 15 residues. Study observations and caveats: Association of a missense DCLRE1C variant with TCR beta V- and J-gene trimming was reported in a later analysis.

The sample consisted of PBMCs. The chain has TRBV10-3 and TRBJ2-2, with 8 bases identical to TRBD1. The receptor comes from a woman under 30 in good health and CMV-seronegative. CDR3 bases: TGTGCCATCAGTGATTTACAGGGGGACACCGGGGAGCTGTTTTTT. Its protein product is CAISDLQGDTGELFF.